This entry lists 11 T cell receptor beta chains sequenced from one sample in a study of OX40 agonist ivuxolimab in advanced cancers. TCRdb keeps only in-frame clones here, not all; method: immunoSEQ multiplex PCR. The data show approximately 90,000 clones, around 85% seen once. The sequenced sample was CD4+ or CD8+ T cells sorted from blood, obtained in a trial of the OX40 agonist ivuxolimab. These receptors were collected from an adult with an advanced solid tumor such as melanoma, head and neck, liver or kidney cancer.

On this clone itself: Within the sample, other DNA sequences also encode this same CDR3. This sequence joins TRBV28 and TRBJ1-1; D is ambiguous. This CDR3 region has 11 residues. The germline CDR1 and CDR2 sequences are MDHEN and SYDVKM. Trimming left V 3 bases short and J 4 bases short, with 3 bases between. The CDR3 DNA reads as TGTGCCAGCAGTTTGGGCACTGAAGCTTTCTTT. Its protein product is CASSLGTEAFF.

This clone was seen more than once but under ten times. V and J are TRBV10-3 and TRBJ2-7, with 7 nucleotides matching TRBD1. This CDR3 is built from 15 residues. V lost 2 bases, J lost 3 bases, and 7 bases stayed unmatched. CDR1 is ENHRY and CDR2 is SYGVKD in the germline V gene. The CDR3 DNA sequence: TGTGCCATCAGTGAGCGACAGGGAGTCCACTACGAGCAGTACTTC. The encoded protein is CAISERQGVHYEQYF.

The J gene is TRBJ2-3, the V gene TRBV9; TRBD1 agrees at 7 bases. The CDR3 is 15 residues long. CDR1 and CDR2 (germline): SGDLS, YYNGEE. V gave up 3 bases and J gave up 1 base; unmatched junction bases: 5. Here the CDR3 reads CASSETGSGTDTQYF. CDR3 in DNA: TGTGCCAGCAGCGAGACAGGGAGTGGCACAGATACGCAGTATTTT.

This rearrangement joins TRBV5-1 to TRBJ2-3; possibly TRBD1 or TRBD2 for D (6 bases each). Germline V gene lookup returns CDR1 SGHRS and CDR2 YFSETQ. The V end was cut by 3 bases, the J end by 3 bases, with 14 bases between. The CDR3 runs to 15 residues. The CDR3 loop reads CASSSFGGSTDTQYF. The DNA for the CDR3 is TGCGCCAGCAGCTCGTTCGGGGGCTCGACAGATACGCAGTATTTT.

CDR3 DNA: TGTGCCAGCAGCCCAGGGACAGGGGGACGAGCCAAAAACATTCAGTACTTC. As protein: CASSPGTGGRAKNIQYF. The chain employs TRBV7-9 and TRBJ2-4; 11 positions match TRBD1. CDR1 and CDR2 from the germline V gene are SEHNR and FQNEAQ (reference sequence). V dropped 5 bases and J dropped 0; count of bases not matched to a gene: 6. The length of the CDR3 is 17 residues.

In the case of this clone: At the DNA level, this CDR3 is encoded by other sequences in the same sample as well. V is TRBV9 and J is TRBJ2-2; D is undetermined. The germline V gene encodes CDR1 SGDLS and CDR2 YYNGEE. CDR3 size: 12 residues. The V gene lost 0 bases and the J gene lost 8 bases, with 5 bases spanning the gap. The CDR3 DNA reads TGTGCCAGCAGCGTAGGTTCAGGGGAGCTGTTTTTT. Amino acid sequence: CASSVGSGELFF.

The J gene is TRBJ2-3, the V gene TRBV5-1, with TRBD1 as a possible D gene (6 bases). This CDR3 has 14 amino acids. Germline assignment: CDR1 SGHRS and CDR2 YFSETQ. Trimming left V 0 bases short and J 4 bases short, with 9 bases between. The CDR3 loop reads CASSLVQGSDTQYF. The DNA for the CDR3 is TGCGCCAGCAGCTTGGTTCAGGGGTCAGATACGCAGTATTTT.

A word on this clone: Other DNA sequences in the sample encode the same CDR3. This rearrangement joins TRBV4-2 to TRBJ2-3, with unresolved D. There are 15 residues in the CDR3. Germline-derived CDR1 and CDR2 are LGHNA and YNFKEQ. The germline V and J ends were trimmed by 0 bases and 2 bases, with 9 bases remaining between them. CDR3: CASSQDRRITDTQYF. CDR3 bases: TGTGCCAGCAGCCAAGATAGACGGATCACAGATACGCAGTATTTT.

This clone showed up just a few times. This rearrangement joins TRBV2 to TRBJ2-1; TRBD1 or TRBD2 may be the D gene (5 bases each). Looked up from germline, CDR1 is SNHLY and CDR2 is FYNNEI. This CDR3 is 19 amino acids long. The ends were cut back, 0 bases at V and 1 base at J, with 19 bases in the middle. CDR3: CASSEASEGPRWSYNEQFF. CDR3 bases: TGTGCCAGCAGTGAAGCGAGTGAGGGACCCCGTTGGTCCTACAATGAGCAGTTCTTC.

This rearrangement joins TRBV4-1 to TRBJ2-1, with D uncertain. Trimming took off 0 bases at V and 6 bases at J, with 24 bases between the two ends. Germline loops: CDR1 MGHRA, CDR2 YSYEKL. This CDR3 contains 19 residues. CDR3 sequence: CASSQEAGGQPDKSNEQFF. In DNA form, the CDR3 reads TGCGCCAGCAGCCAAGAAGCCGGTGGGCAGCCCGACAAGAGCAATGAGCAGTTCTTC.

This clone was counted once. The chain is built from TRBV11-2 and TRBJ2-1; possible D gene TRBD1, 5 bases. The CDR3 spans 14 residues. Germline-derived CDR1 and CDR2 are SGHAT and FQNNGV. Between the trimmed V and J ends, which lost 2 bases and 1 base, there was a span of 6 bases. The CDR3 DNA follows: TGTGCCAGCAGCTTACGGACATCCTACAATGAGCAGTTCTTC. It translates to CASSLRTSYNEQFF. Looking up the rest from reference TRBV11-2 and TRBJ2-1 gives the full variable domain: EAGVAQSPRYKIIEKRQSVAFWCNPISGHATLYWYQQILGQGPKLLIQFQNNGVVDDSQLPKDRFSAERLKGVDSTLKIQPAKLEDSAVYLCASSLRTSYNEQFFGPGTRLTVL.